This entry concerns a single TCR beta chain. The data are from a study of blood T cell repertoires in COVID-19. Study-wide context: Acute and convalescent COVID-19 specimens originated in the United States, Italy and Spain.

Per the original methods: Amplification from reference gene primers served as the basis for estimated nucleated cell counts. Only in-frame clones appear in the TCRdb table, and some are missing; sequencing was by immunoSEQ multiplex PCR. D and trimming were read from the DNA, whereas the V and J calls and clone size are those reported in that table. The data show 110,000 or so clones, 80% to 90% seen once. The receptor was isolated from a human donor with acute or convalescent COVID-19. The donor label of this sample is uncertain. Source material: peripheral blood.

The CDR3: CASSPLTGTGIPDTQYF. CDR3 DNA sequence: TGTGCCAGCAGCCCTCTGACCGGGACAGGGATTCCAGATACGCAGTATTTT. The chain links TRBV7-9 to TRBJ2-3, with 9 bases aligning to TRBD1. V lost 5 bases, J lost 4 bases, and 13 bases stayed unmatched. The germline CDR1 and CDR2 sequences are SEHNR and FQNEAQ (reference sequence). The CDR3 extends over 17 amino acids.